This TCR beta chain was documented in a study of post-analysis software for immune sequencing data. Every TCR beta cDNA library bore unique molecular identifiers. TCRdb re-analysed the PCR reads in MiXCR, keeping a single row per CDR3 protein. The sample lists fewer than 850,000 distinct CDR3 sequences; 30% were seen once. This TCR was recovered from a girl aged 5-17 years with multiple sclerosis. Sample: blood.

Here the CDR3 DNA reads TGTGCTAGCCAAAGCGGGGGTGGTGAGCAGTTCTTC. Protein: CASQSGGGEQFF. The V and J genes are TRBV12-5 and TRBJ2-1; 8 nucleotides match TRBD2. V dropped 9 bases and J dropped 9; count of bases not matched to a gene: 7. The germline gives CDR1 LGHNT, CDR2 FRNRAP. The length of the CDR3 is 12 residues.